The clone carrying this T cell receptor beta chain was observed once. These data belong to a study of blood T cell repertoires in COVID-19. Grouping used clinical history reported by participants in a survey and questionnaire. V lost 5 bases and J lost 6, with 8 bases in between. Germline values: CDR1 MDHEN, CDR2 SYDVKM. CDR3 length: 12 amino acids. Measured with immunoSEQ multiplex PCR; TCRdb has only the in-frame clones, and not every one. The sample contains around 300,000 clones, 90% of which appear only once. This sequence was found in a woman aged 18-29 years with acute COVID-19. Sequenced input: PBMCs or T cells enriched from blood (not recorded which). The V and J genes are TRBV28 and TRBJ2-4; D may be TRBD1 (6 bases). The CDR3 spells CASSGGTNIQYF. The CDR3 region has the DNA TGTGCCAGCAGTGGGGGCACAAACATTCAGTACTTC.